This T cell receptor (beta chain) emerged from a study of neurological immune-mediated disorders. It was by 5'RACE with 10-nucleotide random UMIs that the cDNA was made. TCRdb reprocessed the 5' RACE reads with MiXCR, giving one entry per CDR3 protein. The sample consists of tens of thousands of distinct CDR3 sequences, about 14% of them appearing once. Libraries used 2 million unsorted PBMCs kept frozen in RNAlater. This clonotype has ten or more counts. As yet, its antigen is unknown. CDR3 length: 14 residues. The germline CDR1 and CDR2 sequences are DFQATT and SNEGSKA (reference sequence). After removal of 4 bases from V and 1 base from J, the junction contained 6 bases not matched to a gene. The study's findings and limits: Among expanded clones, no CDR3 amino acid sequences were shared across subjects, a pattern suggesting private repertoires in all groups. HTLV-1-associated myelopathy had the most TCR clonal expansion, whereas multiple sclerosis had the least (lower than in healthy controls).

Input material: PBMCs. The genes are TRBV20-1 and TRBJ1-1; 7 bases are shared with TRBD1. This sequence originates from a woman aged 50 to 65 with HTLV-1-associated myelopathy (HAM/TSP). The CDR3 nucleotides read TGCAGTGCTAACCTGTACAGGGGGAACACTGAAGCTTTCTTT. This gives the protein CSANLYRGNTEAFF.